Below are 13 T cell receptor beta chains sequenced from a single sample in a study of T cells expressing NK-cell markers. TCRdb re-called the 5' RACE reads; one entry per CDR3 protein, DNA not given. This sample's table reports about 540,000 distinct CDR3 sequences. Specimen: blood T cells: a sorted CD56 or NKG2C T cell subset, CD4+ or CD8+ T cells, or bulk PBMC T cells (not recorded which). These receptor sequences come from a man aged 18 to 29 in good health.

This chain joins TRBV4-1 and TRBJ2-1; TCRdb indicates TRBD1, and absent DNA this call remains unverified. Looked up from germline, CDR1 is MGHRA and CDR2 is YSYEKL. The CDR3 runs 15 residues. CDR3 sequence reads: CASSQLNIVPGEQFF.

V gene TRBV20-1 combines with J gene TRBJ2-2; TCRdb outputs TRBD1, but without DNA this stays unchecked. CDR1 DFQATT and CDR2 SNEGSKA come from the germline V gene (reference sequence). CDR3 length equals 14 residues. This CDR3 reads CSARITGFAGELFF.

The rearrangement uses TRBV30 and TRBJ1-1; the TCRdb D gene call, TRBD1, has no DNA to confirm it. This CDR3 is built from 14 residues. In germline, CDR1 is GTSNPN, CDR2 SVGIG (reference sequence). CDR3 residues: CAWSGTPQNTEAFF.

The chain recombines TRBV12-3 or TRBV12-4 with TRBJ1-1. CDR3 length: 14 amino acids. CDR3 sequence: CASQQIGSRTEAFF.

V and J are TRBV7-9 and TRBJ1-2. There are 15 residues in the CDR3. Germline V lookup: CDR1 SEHNR, CDR2 FQNEAQ (reference sequence). This chain's CDR3 is CASSTTDLLSYGYTF.

V usage is TRBV12-3 or TRBV12-4 and J usage is TRBJ2-2. The CDR3 has 15 residues. The CDR3 loop is CASPLADLNTGELFF.

CDR3 loop: CASSLGLAGPSTDTQYF. The genes are TRBV28 and TRBJ2-3; TCRdb's D call, TRBD2, is unchecked because there is no DNA. The CDR3 runs 17 residues. The germline CDR1 and CDR2 sequences are MDHEN and SYDVKM.

The V call is TRBV5-1, the J call TRBJ2-7. CDR3 size: 14 residues. Germline CDR1 reads SGHRS; CDR2 reads YFSETQ. The CDR3 protein is CASSLGPNSYEQYF.

This chain uses TRBV27 with TRBJ2-5; absent DNA, TCRdb's TRBD2 call cannot be checked. This CDR3 has 15 residues. CDR1 MNHEY and CDR2 SMNVEV come from the germline V gene (reference sequence). The CDR3 sequence is CASSRTGGWGETQYF.

The J gene is TRBJ2-3, the V gene TRBV5-1; lacking DNA, the TRBD1 call made by TCRdb goes unchecked. The CDR3 runs 14 residues. CDR1 SGHRS and CDR2 YFSETQ come from the germline V gene. CDR3 residues: CASSPRQSGDTQYF.

V usage is TRBV25-1 and J usage is TRBJ2-3; the D call from TCRdb, TRBD2, cannot be confirmed without DNA. This CDR3 is 12 amino acids long. The germline CDR1 and CDR2 sequences are MGHDK and SYGVNS. CDR3 loop: CASSPPAGTQYF.

The chain has TRBV29-1 and TRBJ2-1; the D call from TCRdb, TRBD2, cannot be confirmed without DNA. CDR3 size: 14 residues. Germline V gene sequence: CDR1 SQVTM, CDR2 ANQGSEA. CDR3 loop: CSVVQGLLYNEQFF.

The gene calls are TRBV5-1 and TRBJ2-2. Germline values: CDR1 SGHRS, CDR2 YFSETQ. This CDR3 comprises 15 residues. CDR3 in amino acids: CASSLPSGNTGELFF.